Sequencing of this T cell receptor beta chain was carried out in a study of metastatic and nonmetastatic thyroid tumors. About the study: Repertoire comparison spanned blood and tumor or nodule tissue of malignant and benign thyroid patients.

Germline-derived CDR1 and CDR2 are KGHDR and SFDVKD. The CDR3 length is 15 residues. Trimming removed 0 bases at V and 0 bases at J, with 8 bases between. Thyroid surgery was performed in patients who had received no treatment beforehand. Study-level points and caveats: Relative to benign nodules, malignant thyroid tumors were reportedly characterized by significantly elevated TCR beta diversity in blood and tumor.

Sample share makes this clone medium-sized. Its antigen is not known. Authors' methods: Differences in CDR3 between clinicopathological groups were drawn on to build a classifier intended to discriminate distant-metastatic papillary thyroid cancer patients. TCRdb re-clonotyped the PCR reads via MiXCR. The V and J calls, along with clone size, are taken from TCRdb and not from the paper's own processing. Of over 14,000 clones listed, approximately 31% were seen once; the top ten hold around 21%. The genes are TRBV24-1 and TRBJ2-7, with no clear D. This clonotype was sampled from a female donor with papillary thyroid cancer or a benign thyroid nodule (not recorded which). Some clones in this sample may be carry-over from other donors' samples. Input material: tumor tissue. As DNA, the CDR3 is TGTGCCACCAGTGATTTGCAGGTGAGCTCCTACGAGCAGTACTTC. The encoded protein is CATSDLQVSSYEQYF.